A single sample is the source of the 32 T cell receptor beta chains below, sequenced in a study of blood T cell repertoires in COVID-19. Data came from immunoSEQ multiplex PCR; TCRdb stores just in-frame clones and leaves some out. The sample yields about 240,000 clones, 70% to 85% seen once. Sample: peripheral blood. The receptor source for this set is a woman older than 75 with acute or convalescent COVID-19.

This clone came up a few times. The chain is built from TRBV28 and TRBJ2-2; 7 nucleotides align to TRBD1. Looked up from germline, CDR1 is MDHEN and CDR2 is SYDVKM. Trimming took 6 bases from V and 5 from J; bases not matched to a gene: 3. The CDR3 has 13 amino acids. This CDR3 is CASSLQGTGELFF. The CDR3 coding sequence is TGTGCCAGCAGCTTACAGGGGACCGGGGAGCTGTTTTTT.

The V and J genes are TRBV7-6 and TRBJ2-1; 10 bases are shared with TRBD2. Germline CDR1 reads SGHVS; CDR2 reads FNYEAQ. The J segment lost 2 bases and the V segment lost 0 bases, leaving 1 base of the junction unmatched. The CDR3 is 16 residues long. The CDR3 reads CASSLATSGAYNEQFF. CDR3 DNA: TGTGCCAGCAGCTTAGCCACTAGCGGGGCCTACAATGAGCAGTTCTTC. Filled out from reference TRBV7-6 and TRBJ2-1, the complete variable domain reads GAGVSQSPRYKVTKRGQDVALRCDPISGHVSLYWYRQALGQGPEFLTYFNYEAQQDKSGLPNDRFSAERPEGSISTLTIQRTEQRDSAMYRCASSLATSGAYNEQFFGPGTRLTVL.

The rearrangement joins TRBV7-2 to TRBJ1-2; 9 bases are shared with TRBD1. J was trimmed by 4 bases and V by 5 bases; bases with no gene match: 5. CDR1 SGHTA and CDR2 FQGNSA come from the germline V gene. The CDR3 spans 14 residues. CDR3: CASSMGQGSYGYTF. The CDR3 nucleotides read TGTGCCAGCAGCATGGGACAGGGAAGCTATGGCTACACCTTC.

The chain is built from TRBV5-4 and TRBJ2-1; no firm D call. The ends were cut back, 4 bases at V and 8 bases at J, with 19 bases in the middle. Germline V gene lookup returns CDR1 SGHNT and CDR2 YYREEE (reference sequence). This CDR3 has 15 residues. The CDR3: CASSPVQPLMDEQFF. The CDR3 coding sequence is TGTGCCAGCAGCCCCGTACAGCCTCTTATGGATGAGCAGTTCTTC.

The rearrangement uses TRBV5-8 and TRBJ1-5; tentative D call: TRBD1 (6 bases). Germline CDR1 and CDR2: SGHTS and YDEGEE. This CDR3 spans 16 amino acids. The V and J ends lost 0 bases and 0 bases respectively, with 10 bases between them. CDR3 sequence: CASSLVAGVSNQPQHF. The CDR3 bases are TGTGCCAGCAGCTTGGTCGCAGGGGTTAGCAATCAGCCCCAGCATTTT.

The genes are TRBV6-5 and TRBJ2-7; 10 nucleotides line up with TRBD1. There are 15 residues in the CDR3. Losses at the gene ends were 6 bases for V and 7 bases for J; bases not matched to a gene: 12. CDR1 is MNHEY, CDR2 SVGAGI, per germline. CDR3 region: CASSKTYRDRGEQYF. Written as DNA, the CDR3 is TGTGCCAGCAGCAAGACTTACCGGGACAGGGGAGAGCAGTACTTC.

There are a few counts of this clone. V gene TRBV6-5 combines with J gene TRBJ2-7; 9 nucleotides agree with TRBD2. V trimming: 8 bases; J trimming: 6 bases; junction bases outside the gene matches: 11. The V gene's germline CDR1 is MNHEY and CDR2 SVGAGI. There are 14 residues in the CDR3. CDR3 sequence: CASVGTSRSGEQYF. CDR3 coding DNA: TGTGCCAGCGTCGGGACTAGCCGGTCGGGCGAGCAGTACTTC.

The chain combines TRBV6-1 with TRBJ1-1; TRBD1 matches 7 bases. Trimming cost V 4 bases and J 2 bases; bases outside gene matches: 19. Germline CDR1 MNHNS, CDR2 SASEGT. This CDR3 region has 19 residues. CDR3 DNA: TGTGCCAGCAGTGCGGGACAAAAGGGGGCCGTGAGTGGAAACACTGAAGCTTTCTTT. As protein: CASSAGQKGAVSGNTEAFF.

The chain couples TRBV9 to TRBJ1-6, with D hard to call. V dropped 4 bases and J dropped 7 bases, with 12 bases sitting between them. Germline CDR1 is SGDLS and CDR2 is YYNGEE. The CDR3 loop spans 14 amino acids. CDR3 region: CASSSVGENSPLHF. CDR3 nucleotides: TGTGCCAGCAGCTCCGTGGGAGAGAATTCACCCCTCCACTTT.

The chain carries TRBV18 and TRBJ1-6; D is possibly TRBD1 (6 bases). Germline V gene sequence: CDR1 KGHSH, CDR2 LQKENI. The length of the CDR3 is 13 residues. Trimming stripped 4 bases from V and 7 bases from J, with 8 bases between. The chain's CDR3 is CASSLGQNSPLHF. The CDR3, as DNA: TGTGCCAGCTCACTCGGACAGAATTCACCCCTCCACTTT.

This clone was observed once. This chain uses TRBV28 with TRBJ1-6, with 9 bases identical to TRBD1. The CDR3 spans 19 residues. V lost 6 bases to trimming and J lost 0 bases; unmatched junction nucleotides: 12. Germline loops: CDR1 MDHEN, CDR2 SYDVKM. This CDR3 is CASRPGQGAFSSYNSPLHF. DNA for the CDR3: TGTGCCAGCAGGCCGGGACAGGGTGCATTCAGCTCCTATAATTCACCCCTCCACTTT.

This clone was seen a few times. The chain links TRBV5-1 to TRBJ2-7; 10 nucleotides agree with TRBD1. CDR3 length equals 14 residues. CDR1 is SGHRS and CDR2 is YFSETQ in the germline V gene. J lost 5 bases, V lost 3 bases, and 5 bases had no gene match. The CDR3 protein is CASSWTGGEDEQYF. CDR3 sequence (DNA): TGCGCCAGCAGCTGGACAGGGGGTGAGGACGAGCAGTACTTC.

V is TRBV2 and J is TRBJ1-6; TRBD1 matches at 11 bases. Germline V gene lookup returns CDR1 SNHLY and CDR2 FYNNEI. The CDR3 runs to 15 residues. The junction had 8 bases not matched to a gene; V was cut back by 4 bases and J by 12 bases. CDR3 sequence reads: CASSASGTGGLPLHF. In DNA form, the CDR3 reads TGTGCCAGCAGTGCATCCGGGACAGGGGGGTTACCCCTCCACTTT.

V is TRBV7-8 and J is TRBJ1-2, with 7 bases aligning to TRBD1. CDR1 is SGHVS and CDR2 is FQNEAQ in the germline V gene. The CDR3 has 15 amino acids. The V and J ends lost 3 bases and 4 bases, in that order; junction bases with no gene match: 8. The CDR3 DNA follows: TGTGCCAGCAGCTTCTCCGGGACAGACATCTATGGCTACACCTTC. Translating gives CASSFSGTDIYGYTF.

The V and J genes are TRBV29-1 and TRBJ2-5; D is ambiguous. The length of the CDR3 is 13 residues. Between the trimmed V and J ends, which lost 2 bases and 0 bases, there was a span of 7 bases. The germline V gene encodes CDR1 SQVTM and CDR2 ANQGSEA. CDR3 loop: CSVEQRYQETQYF. CDR3 bases: TGCAGCGTTGAACAGCGTTACCAAGAGACCCAGTACTTC.

The V gene is TRBV9, the J gene TRBJ2-3, with D maybe TRBD1 (6 bases). The germline CDR1 and CDR2 sequences are SGDLS and YYNGEE. The CDR3 covers 14 residues. Between the trimmed V and J ends, which lost 2 bases and 2 bases, there was a span of 9 bases. CDR3 coding DNA: TGTGCCAGCAGCGTTGGGGGCATCACAGATACGCAGTATTTT. As protein: CASSVGGITDTQYF.

The rearrangement joins TRBV19 to TRBJ1-1; D not certain. The CDR3 extends over 14 amino acids. Germline V gives CDR1 LNHDA, CDR2 SQIVND (reference sequence). Trimming took off 6 bases at V and 5 bases at J, with 16 bases between the two ends. This chain's CDR3 is CASRALVAGTEAFF. DNA of the CDR3: TGTGCCAGTAGGGCATTGGTGGCGGGAACTGAAGCTTTCTTT.

J is TRBJ1-4 and V is TRBV28; tentative D call: TRBD1 (5 bases). V was cut by 5 bases and J by 8 bases, with 21 bases left in between. The CDR3 has 16 residues. Germline loops: CDR1 MDHEN, CDR2 SYDVKM. DNA of the CDR3: TGTGCCAGCAGTCCCCTGAAGGGGCCCTTACAGGAAAAACTGTTTTTT. Its translation: CASSPLKGPLQEKLFF.

The gene calls are TRBV27 and TRBJ2-7, with D hard to call. V was pared by 4 bases and J by 3 bases, with 10 bases between. Germline V gives CDR1 MNHEY, CDR2 SMNVEV (reference sequence). The CDR3 consists of 13 residues. In DNA, the CDR3 is TGTGCCAGCAGTTCCCAACCAGGCTACGAGCAGTACTTC. Translating gives CASSSQPGYEQYF.

This sequence joins TRBV5-4 and TRBJ2-3; TRBD1 aligns across 9 bases. After removal of 4 bases from V and 0 bases from J, the junction contained 6 bases not matched to a gene. The CDR3 length is 16 residues. Germline values: CDR1 SGHNT, CDR2 YYREEE (reference sequence). This CDR3 is CASSLGQGTSTDTQYF. Here the CDR3 DNA reads TGTGCCAGCAGCCTCGGACAGGGGACCAGCACAGATACGCAGTATTTT. Complete variable domain (other parts from reference TRBV5-4 and TRBJ2-3): ETGVTQSPTHLIKTRGQQVTLRCSSQSGHNTVSWYQQALGQGPQFIFQYYREEENGRGNFPPRFSGLQFPNYSSELNVNALELDDSALYLCASSLGQGTSTDTQYFGPGTRLTVL.

V usage is TRBV18 and J usage is TRBJ2-3; 7 nucleotides line up with TRBD1. CDR1 KGHSH and CDR2 LQKENI come from the germline V gene. V shed 4 bases and J 6 bases; nucleotides not matched to a gene: 7. The CDR3 contains 14 residues. The CDR3 sequence: CASSQSDRIDTQYF. As DNA, the CDR3 is TGTGCCAGCTCACAATCGGACAGGATTGATACGCAGTATTTT.

This chain joins TRBV30 and TRBJ1-2; TRBD1 agrees at 8 bases. Germline loops: CDR1 GTSNPN, CDR2 SVGIG (reference sequence). The CDR3 spans 14 residues. Unmatched junction bases numbered 6, after V lost 4 bases and J lost 2 bases. The CDR3 DNA follows: TGTGCCTGGACCCGGACAGGGACGAACTATGGCTACACCTTC. This gives the protein CAWTRTGTNYGYTF.

The gene calls are TRBV10-3 and TRBJ2-3; D not resolved. V was cut by 2 bases and J by 0 bases, with 3 bases left in between. The germline V gene encodes CDR1 ENHRY and CDR2 SYGVKD. CDR3 length: 13 amino acids. The CDR3 DNA reads as TGTGCCATCAGTGAGACTAGCACAGATACGCAGTATTTT. Translated: CAISETSTDTQYF.

This chain links TRBV4-1 with TRBJ2-3; 7 bases fit TRBD2. The ends lost 3 bases at V and 0 bases at J; junction bases unmatched: 6. CDR1 and CDR2 from the germline V gene are MGHRA and YSYEKL. This CDR3 region has 16 residues. CDR3 coding DNA: TGCGCCAGCAGCCACGAGGGGAGGGGCAGCACAGATACGCAGTATTTT. It yields the protein CASSHEGRGSTDTQYF.

V and J are TRBV7-2 and TRBJ1-4, with D maybe TRBD1 (6 bases). Trimming shortened V by 0 bases and J by 8 bases, and 16 bases separated the two germline ends. The V gene's germline CDR1 is SGHTA and CDR2 FQGNSA. The CDR3 is 16 residues long. CDR3 protein: CASSLAGQTFGEKLFF. In nucleotides, the CDR3 is TGTGCCAGCAGCTTAGCAGGACAGACCTTTGGGGAAAAACTGTTTTTT. The entire variable domain, with the rest obtained from reference TRBV7-2 and TRBJ1-4, is as follows: GAGVSQSPSNKVTEKGKDVELRCDPISGHTALYWYRQSLGQGLEFLIYFQGNSAPDKSGLPSDRFSAERTGGSVSTLTIQRTQQEDSAVYLCASSLAGQTFGEKLFFGSGTQLSVL.

The V gene is TRBV19, the J gene TRBJ2-5, with TRBD1 as a possible D gene (6 bases). The CDR3 runs to 15 residues. The V and J ends lost 3 bases and 5 bases respectively, with 16 bases between them. From germline, CDR1 is LNHDA and CDR2 SQIVND (reference sequence). CDR3 residues: CASSIAFDRQETQYF. The CDR3 DNA follows: TGTGCCAGTAGTATTGCCTTCGACAGGCAGGAGACCCAGTACTTC.

The chain is built from TRBV5-4 and TRBJ1-2; possibly TRBD1 for D (5 bases). V lost 0 bases and J 4 bases, leaving 19 bases between the germline ends. This CDR3 spans 17 amino acids. CDR1 SGHNT and CDR2 YYREEE come from the germline V gene (reference sequence). The CDR3 protein is CASSLGLGRGKVYGYTF. CDR3 in DNA: TGTGCCAGCAGCTTGGGGCTAGGTAGGGGTAAGGTCTATGGCTACACCTTC.

This clone was counted only a few times. The chain is built from TRBV2 and TRBJ2-1, with D possibly being TRBD1 (5 bases). Trimming left V 5 bases short and J 0 bases short, with 14 bases between. This CDR3 has 16 residues. Germline lookup yields CDR1 SNHLY and CDR2 FYNNEI. The DNA of the CDR3 is TGTGCCAGCAGTCCACAATCGACAGTCTCCTACAATGAGCAGTTCTTC. It is translated as CASSPQSTVSYNEQFF.

This clone has just a few counts. The chain carries TRBV29-1 and TRBJ1-1, with 8 bases that match TRBD1. Germline CDR1 SQVTM, CDR2 ANQGSEA. This CDR3 is built from 12 residues. J lost 7 bases, V lost 6 bases, and 7 bases had no gene match. The CDR3 DNA follows: TGCAGCGTCGGGACAGGCCGCTTTGAAGCTTTCTTT. Protein sequence: CSVGTGRFEAFF.

The genes are TRBV20-1 and TRBJ1-1; TRBD1 aligns across 8 bases. The junction had 10 bases not matched to a gene; V was cut back by 3 bases and J by 1 base. CDR1 and CDR2 (germline): DFQATT, SNEGSKA (reference sequence). This CDR3 has 16 amino acids. CDR3 region: CSASRTPRGRNTEAFF. As DNA, the CDR3 is TGCAGTGCTAGTAGGACCCCCAGGGGGCGGAACACTGAAGCTTTCTTT.

This chain connects TRBV6-5 to TRBJ1-5; D is undetermined. The germline V gene has CDR1 MNHEY and CDR2 SVGAGI. Trimming shortened V by 3 bases and J by 5 bases, and 8 bases separated the two germline ends. The CDR3 is 13 residues long. CDR3 amino acids: CASSYQAYQPQHF. DNA of the CDR3: TGTGCCAGCAGTTATCAGGCGTATCAGCCCCAGCATTTT.

The chain combines TRBV5-1 with TRBJ1-4; D gene unclear. V was trimmed by 4 bases and J by 8 bases, leaving 18 bases between them. The CDR3 is 15 amino acids. Looked up from germline, CDR1 is SGHRS and CDR2 is YFSETQ. CDR3 in amino acids: CASSPDGPAGEKLFF. The CDR3 bases are TGCGCCAGCAGCCCAGACGGCCCCGCGGGAGAAAAACTGTTTTTT.